The 28 T cell receptor beta chains reported below all come from one sample, sequenced in a study of CD8 T cells in ankylosing spondylitis. Study-level findings and limits: A TCR beta motif of about eight highly homologous variants seemed to mark ankylosing spondylitis blood.

TCRdb re-derived calls from the 5' RACE reads in MiXCR, one entry per CDR3 protein. The sample lists 450,000 or so distinct CDR3 sequences; 26% were seen once. These receptors lack a known antigen. Specimen: blood, either unsorted or a sorted T cell fraction (not recorded which). The origin of the receptors is a male donor with ankylosing spondylitis.

The rearrangement links TRBV28 to TRBJ1-1; D not resolved. The CDR3 is 13 residues long. V shed 7 bases and J shed 3 bases, with 12 bases lying between them. Germline CDR1 reads MDHEN; CDR2 reads SYDVKM. In DNA, the CDR3 is TGTGCCAGCACCTCCCAGAGATACACTGAAGCTTTCTTT. As protein: CASTSQRYTEAFF.

The genes are TRBV14 and TRBJ2-5; no clear D gene. Germline values: CDR1 SGHDN, CDR2 FVKESK. The CDR3 covers 13 residues. Between the trimmed V and J ends, which lost 5 bases and 2 bases, there was a span of 9 bases. CDR3 sequence: CASSILGQETQYF. The DNA for the CDR3 is TGTGCCAGCAGCATTCTAGGACAAGAGACCCAGTACTTC.

This clonotype was picked up a small number of times. The rearrangement links TRBV5-6 to TRBJ1-6, with D unresolved. Germline V gene lookup returns CDR1 SGHDT and CDR2 YYEEEE. The CDR3 has 13 residues. The V gene lost 3 bases and the J gene lost 9 bases, with 10 bases spanning the gap. The CDR3 loop is CASSSIRGSPLHF. In DNA form, the CDR3 reads TGTGCCAGCAGCTCCATTCGGGGTTCACCCCTCCACTTT. The complete variable domain, with remaining parts taken from reference TRBV5-6 and TRBJ1-6, reads DAGVTQSPTHLIKTRGQQVTLRCSPKSGHDTVSWYQQALGQGPQFIFQYYEEEERQRGNFPDRFSGHQFPNYSSELNVNALLLGDSALYLCASSSIRGSPLHFGNGTRLTVT.

The chain employs TRBV28 and TRBJ1-1; unclear D gene. The CDR3 covers 12 residues. The ends were cut back, 2 bases at V and 7 bases at J, with 8 bases in the middle. Per germline, CDR1 MDHEN and CDR2 SYDVKM. The CDR3 nucleotides are TGTGCCAGCAGTTTAAGAACCTATGAAGCTTTCTTT. As protein: CASSLRTYEAFF.

The chain carries TRBV4-1 and TRBJ2-6; 7 nucleotides match TRBD1. Germline V gives CDR1 MGHRA, CDR2 YSYEKL. CDR3 length: 15 amino acids. The V gene end was trimmed by 3 bases and the J gene end by 7 bases; junction bases not matched to a gene: 6. In DNA form, the CDR3 reads TGCGCCAGCAGCCATAACAGGGGTAGAGCCAACGTCCTGACTTTC. Amino acid sequence: CASSHNRGRANVLTF.

This clonotype was detected a few times. This sequence joins TRBV4-1 and TRBJ2-4; D gene unclear. CDR3 length: 17 residues. The germline V gene encodes CDR1 MGHRA and CDR2 YSYEKL. Between the trimmed V and J ends, which lost 3 bases and 0 bases, there was a span of 15 bases. The CDR3 is CASSHLLGPLAKNIQYF. The CDR3 coding sequence is TGCGCCAGCAGCCATTTGCTCGGACCCCTAGCCAAAAACATTCAGTACTTC.

This clonotype was counted a few times. The rearrangement uses TRBV16 and TRBJ2-5; D gene unclear. The CDR3 loop spans 13 amino acids. V was cut by 2 bases and J by 5 bases, with 9 bases left in between. Germline CDR1 KGHSY, CDR2 FQNENV. The CDR3 bases are TGTGCCAGCAGCCAAGGTATTTTGGAGACCCAGTACTTC. Translating it yields CASSQGILETQYF.

Here the CDR3 DNA reads TGTGCCAGCAGCTTTGCCGCAGGCGCGATCACAGATACGCAGTATTTT. Protein sequence: CASSFAAGAITDTQYF. This chain connects TRBV11-2 to TRBJ2-3; D remains ambiguous. The V end lost 3 bases, the J end lost 2 bases, and 15 bases lay between the germline ends. Per the germline V gene, CDR1 is SGHAT and CDR2 is FQNNGV. This CDR3 has 16 residues.

The chain employs TRBV7-9 and TRBJ2-1; 15 bases are shared with TRBD2. Germline CDR1 SEHNR, CDR2 FQNEAQ (reference sequence). The CDR3 totals 17 residues. J gave up 4 bases and V 5 bases, and 6 bases lay outside the gene matches. The CDR3 protein is CASSIPGLAGGYNEQFF. The CDR3 region has the DNA TGTGCCAGCAGCATCCCGGGACTAGCGGGAGGTTACAATGAGCAGTTCTTC.

This clonotype showed up many times. The chain recombines TRBV5-1 with TRBJ1-2; D gene unclear. The germline V gene encodes CDR1 SGHRS and CDR2 YFSETQ. There are 14 residues in the CDR3. The V end was cut by 0 bases, the J end by 3 bases, with 9 bases between. DNA for the CDR3: TGCGCCAGCAGCTTGGGGGGTCTCGACTATGGCTACACCTTC. It specifies CASSLGGLDYGYTF.

The V gene is TRBV11-2, the J gene TRBJ1-6; no definite D call. V lost 0 bases and J lost 11, with 17 bases in between. This CDR3 has 16 residues. Germline V gene data show CDR1 as SGHAT and CDR2 as FQNNGV. The CDR3 region has the DNA TGTGCCAGCAGCTTAGATATCCGGTCCGACGAACCACCCCTCCACTTT. This gives the protein CASSLDIRSDEPPLHF.

The chain carries TRBV20-1 and TRBJ2-1; 9 nucleotides align to TRBD2. CDR1 and CDR2 from the germline V gene are DFQATT and SNEGSKA (reference sequence). The V gene end was trimmed by 5 bases and the J gene end by 6 bases; junction bases not matched to a gene: 8. The CDR3 spans 14 residues. CDR3 DNA sequence: TGCAGTGCTTTAGCGGGAGCTGTAGGCAATGAGCAGTTCTTC. It encodes CSALAGAVGNEQFF.

This clonotype has more than one count but fewer than ten. A much larger clone is a single base away; this may be a read error. The chain uses TRBV20-1 and TRBJ2-7; the match to TRBD1 covers 7 bases. Germline trimming cut 3 bases from V and 0 bases from J; bases unmatched to any gene: 2. Germline CDR1 DFQATT, CDR2 SNEGSKA (reference sequence). This CDR3 has 13 residues. As DNA, the CDR3 is TGCAGTGCTAGGGGACAGCGCTCCTACGAGCAGTACTTC. Residues: CSARGQRSYEQYF.

The J gene is TRBJ2-5, the V gene TRBV28; D is tentatively TRBD1 or TRBD2 (6 bases each). The CDR3 is 15 residues long. V lost 3 bases and J 2 bases, leaving 13 bases between the germline ends. The germline CDR1 and CDR2 sequences are MDHEN and SYDVKM. CDR3 region: CASSLGGTLQETQYF. In DNA form, the CDR3 reads TGTGCCAGCAGTTTGGGCGGGACATTACAAGAGACCCAGTACTTC.

This clonotype was counted between two and nine times. This sequence joins TRBV15 and TRBJ2-1; perhaps D is TRBD1 or TRBD2 (5 bases each). This CDR3 region has 14 residues. Germline V lookup: CDR1 LNHNV, CDR2 YYDKDF (reference sequence). The germline V and J ends were trimmed by 0 bases and 8 bases, with 11 bases remaining between them. The CDR3 nucleotides are TGTGCCACCAGCAGAGATCGTGGGGGTTATGAGCAGTTCTTC. Protein: CATSRDRGGYEQFF.

The chain combines TRBV4-2 with TRBJ2-3; a possible D gene is TRBD2 (6 bases). CDR3 length: 16 amino acids. The V gene lost 1 base and the J gene lost 1 base, with 12 bases spanning the gap. Germline values: CDR1 LGHNA, CDR2 YNFKEQ. CDR3 bases: TGTGCCAGCAGCCAAGGGGGTAGCGGCGGCACAGATACGCAGTATTTT. It codes for CASSQGGSGGTDTQYF.

This clonotype was detected only once. This chain connects TRBV12-3 or TRBV12-4 to TRBJ1-4; 10 nucleotides align to TRBD1. The CDR3 is 14 amino acids. After removal of 11 bases from V and 6 bases from J, the junction contained 9 bases not matched to a gene. In nucleotides, the CDR3 is TGTGCCTCACGGCTTGACAGGGGGCATGAAAAACTGTTTTTT. As protein: CASRLDRGHEKLFF.

This clonotype occurred a few times. This rearrangement joins TRBV20-1 to TRBJ2-1, with 8 positions matching TRBD2. V was clipped by 1 base and J by 6 bases; unmatched bases: 11. From germline, CDR1 is DFQATT and CDR2 SNEGSKA (reference sequence). CDR3 length equals 16 residues. Here the CDR3 DNA reads TGCAGTGCTAGAGTTTGGTTGGCGGGAGGTCCCAATGAGCAGTTCTTC. Translating gives CSARVWLAGGPNEQFF.

J is TRBJ2-1 and V is TRBV3-1; TRBD2 matches at 13 bases. Trimming took 3 bases from V and 3 from J; bases not matched to a gene: 5. The CDR3 sequence is 17 residues long. CDR1 is LGHDT and CDR2 is YNNKEL in the germline V gene (reference sequence). The CDR3 nucleotides are TGTGCCAGCAGCCACTCATGGACTAGCGGGGGCTACAATGAGCAGTTCTTC. Protein: CASSHSWTSGGYNEQFF.

The V call is TRBV20-1, the J call TRBJ2-2; D is perhaps TRBD1 (6 bases). This CDR3 has 15 amino acids. The V end was cut by 2 bases, the J end by 3 bases, with 13 bases between. In germline, CDR1 is DFQATT, CDR2 SNEGSKA (reference sequence). DNA for the CDR3: TGCAGTGCTAGAAAGACAGGTCCGGACACCGGGGAGCTGTTTTTT. Its protein is CSARKTGPDTGELFF.

This clonotype was observed a handful of times. The V and J genes are TRBV6-2 or TRBV6-3 and TRBJ1-1, with unresolved D. V was cut by 5 bases and J by 8 bases, with 12 bases left in between. The germline gives CDR1 MNHEY, CDR2 SVGEGT. The CDR3 is 12 amino acids. The CDR3 region is CASSDPRTEAFF. The CDR3, as DNA: TGTGCCAGCAGTGACCCCCGCACGGAAGCTTTCTTT.

The chain employs TRBV11-2 and TRBJ1-5, with TRBD1 identical over 7 bases. Germline V CDR1 and CDR2: SGHAT, FQNNGV. This CDR3 contains 15 residues. The V gene end was trimmed by 6 bases and the J gene end by 3 bases; junction bases not matched to a gene: 8. The CDR3 DNA follows: TGTGCCAGCAGTCCCGGACAGGCCTACAATCAGCCCCAGCATTTT. Translation gives CASSPGQAYNQPQHF. Full variable domain (rest looked up from reference TRBV11-2 and TRBJ1-5): EAGVAQSPRYKIIEKRQSVAFWCNPISGHATLYWYQQILGQGPKLLIQFQNNGVVDDSQLPKDRFSAERLKGVDSTLKIQPAKLEDSAVYLCASSPGQAYNQPQHFGDGTRLSIL.

The rearrangement joins TRBV9 to TRBJ1-1; D gene ambiguous. The germline V gene encodes CDR1 SGDLS and CDR2 YYNGEE. V was pared by 0 bases and J by 0 bases, with 6 bases between. CDR3 size: 14 residues. The CDR3 spells CASSVEELNTEAFF. In DNA form, the CDR3 reads TGTGCCAGCAGCGTAGAAGAGCTGAACACTGAAGCTTTCTTT.

This clonotype came up a few times. The chain combines TRBV3-1 with TRBJ1-6; 10 bases line up with TRBD1. The CDR3 length is 15 residues. The V and J ends lost 6 bases and 9 bases, in that order; junction bases with no gene match: 8. Looked up from germline, CDR1 is LGHDT and CDR2 is YNNKEL (reference sequence). For the CDR3, the DNA is TGTGCCAGCAGTCCTACCGGGACAGGGGTTTCACCCCTCCACTTT. It is translated as CASSPTGTGVSPLHF.

The rearrangement links TRBV7-8 to TRBJ1-5, with D possibly TRBD1 on 5 matching bases. CDR3 length: 14 residues. Germline V gene sequence: CDR1 SGHVS, CDR2 FQNEAQ. V gave up 5 bases and J gave up 3 bases, with 11 bases separating them. The CDR3 bases are TGTGCCAGCAGCGTTTCGACAGTCAATCAGCCCCAGCATTTT. The encoded protein is CASSVSTVNQPQHF.

This clonotype showed up many times. This chain connects TRBV2 to TRBJ2-7, with TRBD1 identical over 9 bases. Germline V gene data show CDR1 as SNHLY and CDR2 as FYNNEI. The CDR3 is 15 amino acids. V was pared by 5 bases and J by 2 bases, with 7 bases of the junction left unmatched. The chain's CDR3 is CASSKHRGQTYEQYF. CDR3 nucleotide sequence: TGTGCCAGCAGTAAACACAGGGGGCAGACCTACGAGCAGTACTTC.

The gene calls are TRBV4-1 and TRBJ2-1; TRBD2 is a possible D gene (6 bases). Germline CDR1 reads MGHRA; CDR2 reads YSYEKL. The V gene lost 3 bases and the J gene lost 1 base, with 16 bases spanning the gap. The CDR3 has 17 residues. This CDR3 is CASSQDPGLKSYNEQFF. In DNA, the CDR3 is TGCGCCAGCAGCCAGGACCCCGGACTAAAATCCTACAATGAGCAGTTCTTC.

V and J are TRBV2 and TRBJ2-2; no reliable D call. The ends were cut back, 6 bases at V and 5 bases at J, with 4 bases in the middle. The CDR3 length is 11 residues. CDR1 and CDR2 (germline): SNHLY, FYNNEI. CDR3 amino acids: CASRETGELFF. DNA for the CDR3: TGTGCCAGCAGGGAAACCGGGGAGCTGTTTTTT.